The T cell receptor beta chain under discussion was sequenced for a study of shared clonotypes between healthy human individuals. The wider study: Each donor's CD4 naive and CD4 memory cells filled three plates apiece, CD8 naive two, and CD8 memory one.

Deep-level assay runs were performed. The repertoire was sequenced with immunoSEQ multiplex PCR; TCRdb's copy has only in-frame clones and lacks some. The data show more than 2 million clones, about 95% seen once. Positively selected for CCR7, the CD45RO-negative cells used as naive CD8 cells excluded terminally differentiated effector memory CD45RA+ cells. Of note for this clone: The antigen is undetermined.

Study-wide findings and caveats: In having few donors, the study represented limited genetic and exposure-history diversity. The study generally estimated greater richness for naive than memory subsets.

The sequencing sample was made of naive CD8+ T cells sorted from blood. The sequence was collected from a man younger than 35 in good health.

CDR3 DNA sequence: TGTGCCAGCAGTTTACTGGGGATTGCCTCCTACGAGCAGTACTTC. Translating gives CASSLLGIASYEQYF. The chain carries TRBV28 and TRBJ2-7; unclear D gene. Germline loops: CDR1 MDHEN, CDR2 SYDVKM. The CDR3 consists of 15 residues. Trimming took off 2 bases at V and 0 bases at J, with 11 bases between the two ends.